This TCR beta chain was sequenced during a study of T cells expressing NK-cell markers. Overall study context: Among the eight sequenced donors, seven tested HCMV-seropositive and one tested seronegative.

TCRdb reprocessed the 5' RACE reads, with one entry per CDR3 protein and no DNA. The sample is made up of roughly 390,000 distinct CDR3 sequences, and the top ten hold about 5.2% of it. The TCR sequence derives from a man aged 18-69 years in good health. The sequencing sample was made of blood T cells: a sorted CD56 or NKG2C T cell subset, CD4+ or CD8+ T cells, or bulk PBMC T cells (not recorded which).

CDR3 loop: CASSAVVMRTLKGTTEAFF. This sequence joins TRBV4-2 and TRBJ1-1. CDR1 and CDR2 from the germline V gene are LGHNA and YNFKEQ. The CDR3 loop spans 19 amino acids.